This T cell receptor beta chain was identified in a study of CD8+CD57+ T cells in acquired aplastic anemia. Individuals selected for sequencing had exhibited CD8+CD57+ cell expansion on flow cytometry. CDR3 length: 14 amino acids. Germline V gene data show CDR1 as SQVTM and CDR2 as ANQGSEA. V was pared by 3 bases and J by 2 bases, with 14 bases between. The TCR beta profiling, which covered VDJ combination and CDR3 sequence, was carried out using genomic DNA as the template. TCRdb re-analysed the reads in MiXCR, keeping a single row per CDR3 protein. The sample includes some 200,000 distinct CDR3 sequences, roughly 50% of them seen just once.

V is TRBV29-1 and J is TRBJ2-7; a possible D gene is TRBD2 (7 bases). Sequencing was performed on sorted CD4+, CD8+, or CD8+CD57+ T cells (not recorded which) from PBMCs. The receptor was derived from a human donor with aplastic anemia. Here the CDR3 DNA reads TGCAGCGTTGAGGGAGGGGACACAGCCTACGAGCAGTACTTC. This sequence encodes CSVEGGDTAYEQYF.